A selection of T cell receptor beta chains follows, all from one sample in a study of CD8+ T cells in alopecia areata. Data came from immunoSEQ multiplex PCR; TCRdb stores just in-frame clones and leaves some out. The data show around 14,000 clones, under 65% seen once. The material was skin, obtained at week 0. The receptors derive from a human donor with alopecia areata. The conserved cysteine and the conserved F or W are not part of the CDR3 here. The D gene is left open where the match is weak.

ASSLRGGQPQH - TRBJ1-5 TRBV27
ASSLRPNTGELF - TRBJ2-2 TRBV7-3
ASSVGQGDSPLH TRBD1 TRBJ1-6 TRBV9
AVRAGYEQY - TRBJ2-7 TRBV10-3
ASSPTAGTNLRNTEAF - TRBJ1-1 TRBV5-1
ASSPKDGLAGESYEQY TRBD2 TRBJ2-7 TRBV9
ASSQALQGALYEQY TRBD1 - TRBV4-2
ASSSSGGAGDEQF TRBD2 TRBJ2-1 TRBV7-2
SVSLAGSETQY - TRBJ2-5 TRBV29-1
ASSLLPQDSYEQY - TRBJ2-7 TRBV5-1
ASSGHGNQPQH - TRBJ1-5 TRBV9
ASRTVAGSGANVLT TRBD2 TRBJ2-6 TRBV7-2
ASSLEGRNTGELF - TRBJ2-2 TRBV5-1
ASSPGGLRGRYEQY - TRBJ2-7 TRBV7-2
ASSLYVSYEQY - TRBJ2-7 TRBV5-4
ASSLPHRDGGTEAF - TRBJ1-1 TRBV5-4
ASSQGGQETQY - TRBJ2-5 TRBV4-2
ASSQTTGGMNTEAF - TRBJ1-1 TRBV5-1
ASSLGYVGYGELF - TRBJ2-2 TRBV28
ASQANTEAF - TRBJ1-1 TRBV2
ASRPLYGTEGEQY TRBD1 TRBJ2-7 TRBV5-1
ASSWTGNQPQH - TRBJ1-5 TRBV6-6
ASSPFRQGENYEQY TRBD1 - TRBV4-1
ASSQGTTGLGRFTGELF TRBD2 TRBJ2-2 TRBV4-2
ASSVRPDSYQETQY - TRBJ2-5 TRBV9
ASRRGVGNTEAF - TRBJ1-1 TRBV19
AISGPLERGFTSYNEQF - TRBJ2-1 TRBV10-3
AWSLGGQEETQY - TRBJ2-5 TRBV30
ASSFSETGNTEAF - TRBJ1-1 TRBV7-9
AICPGFGQPQH - TRBJ1-5 TRBV10-3
ASTRDPVNEQF - TRBJ2-1 TRBV5-5
AIEGTGSRSGANVLT TRBD1 TRBJ2-6 TRBV10-3
ASARDSYPWGLF TRBD1 TRBJ2-2 TRBV6-5
ASSLSRTGVTGELF TRBD1 TRBJ2-2 TRBV7-9
ASSLLLAGGPKGEQY TRBD2 TRBJ2-7 TRBV28
ASSYSSERDEAF - TRBJ1-1 TRBV6-6
ASSLRQESTDTQY - TRBJ2-3 TRBV19
ASRQGGYGSPLH - TRBJ1-6 TRBV6-5
AVGLDTQY - TRBJ2-3 TRBV28
ASSYKGRDHDEQY - TRBJ2-7 TRBV27
ASRNTGGSGNTIY TRBD1 TRBJ1-3 TRBV27
ASSSRTVWKQETQY - TRBJ2-5 TRBV5-1
ASREQGDNYGYT - TRBJ1-2 TRBV19
ASGWSNQPQH - TRBJ1-5 TRBV7-2
ASSQRFAGFYEQY - TRBJ2-7 TRBV4-1
ASSQDRGEPEAF - TRBJ1-1 TRBV4-1
ASSMVGQGRGGTEAF TRBD1 TRBJ1-1 TRBV19